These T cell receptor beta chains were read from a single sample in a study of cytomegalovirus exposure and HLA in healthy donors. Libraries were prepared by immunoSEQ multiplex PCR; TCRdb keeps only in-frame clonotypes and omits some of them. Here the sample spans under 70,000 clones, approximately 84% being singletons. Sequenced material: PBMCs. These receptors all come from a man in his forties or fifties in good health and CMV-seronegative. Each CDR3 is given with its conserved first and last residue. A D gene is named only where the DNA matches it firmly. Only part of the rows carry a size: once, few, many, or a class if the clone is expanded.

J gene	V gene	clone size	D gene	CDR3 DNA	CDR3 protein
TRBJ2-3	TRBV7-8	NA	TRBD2	TGTGCCAGCAGCTTCTCCCTTAGCGGGGGCCTTAGCACAGATACGCAGTATTTT	CASSFSLSGGLSTDTQYF
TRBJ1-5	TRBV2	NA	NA	TGTGCCAGCAGGGGCAGATCCTCCAATCAGCCCCAGCATTTT	CASRGRSSNQPQHF
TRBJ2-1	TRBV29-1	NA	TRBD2	TGCAGCGTTCCGCCCCCCCCCGGGGGGGCATACAATGAGCAGTTCTTC	CSVPPPPGGAYNEQFF
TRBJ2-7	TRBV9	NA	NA	TGTGCCAGCAGCGAAGCGGACGCAACCCACGAGCAGTACTTC	CASSEADATHEQYF
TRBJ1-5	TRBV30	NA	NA	TGTGCCTGGACTGGGGCTAGCAATCAGCCCCAGCATTTT	CAWTGASNQPQHF
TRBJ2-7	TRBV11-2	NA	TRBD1	TGTGCCAGCAGCCCCCGGACAGGGCGCTACGAGCAGTACTTC	CASSPRTGRYEQYF
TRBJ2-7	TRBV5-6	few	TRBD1	TGTGCCAGCAGCTTGTCTCTGGGACAGAGGAGATACGAGCAGTACTTC	CASSLSLGQRRYEQYF
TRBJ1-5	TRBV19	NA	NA	TGTGCCGGGGCAGGGGATCTCAATCAGCCCCAGCATTTT	CAGAGDLNQPQHF
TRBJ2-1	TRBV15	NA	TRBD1	TGTGCCACCAGCAGATCCGGGACAGGGCTGAATGAGCAGTTCTTC	CATSRSGTGLNEQFF
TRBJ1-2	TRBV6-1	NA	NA	TGTGCCAGCAAAAGGAACCCGGGGAATGGCTACACCTTC	CASKRNPGNGYTF
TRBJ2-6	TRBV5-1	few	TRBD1	TGCGCCAGCAGCTTGGCCGGGACAGGGGGCACTGGGGCCAACGTCCTGACTTTC	CASSLAGTGGTGANVLTF
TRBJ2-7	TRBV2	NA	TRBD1	TGTGCCACTCAGAAACAGGGGTCGGGCTACGAGCAGTACTTC	CATQKQGSGYEQYF
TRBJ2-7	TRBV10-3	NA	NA	TGTGCCATCAGTGAGTCGACAAGGCGAACTCCCTACGAGCAGTACTTC	CAISESTRRTPYEQYF
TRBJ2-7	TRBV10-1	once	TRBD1	TGCGCCAGCTTAGAGACAGGGCAGGCGGAGCAGTACTTC	CASLETGQAEQYF
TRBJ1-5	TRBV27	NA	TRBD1	TGTGCCAGCAGTTTCCCCCCCGGGACAGGGTGGCCTGGGAGCAATCAGCCCCAGCATTTT	CASSFPPGTGWPGSNQPQHF
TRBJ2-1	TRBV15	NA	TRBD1	TGTGCCACCAGCGGGGCAGGACAGGGGGGGAATGAGCAGTTCTTC	CATSGAGQGGNEQFF
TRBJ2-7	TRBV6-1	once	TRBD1	TGTGCCAGCGGGTTCGGGACAGGGAACGAGCAGTACTTC	CASGFGTGNEQYF
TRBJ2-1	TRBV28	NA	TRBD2	TGTGCCAGCAGTTTAGCGGGGGGGTCCAATGAGCAGTTCTTC	CASSLAGGSNEQFF
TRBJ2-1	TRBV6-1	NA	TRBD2	TGTGCCAGCAAAAGACTAGCGGGAGACTACAATGAGCAGTTCTTC	CASKRLAGDYNEQFF
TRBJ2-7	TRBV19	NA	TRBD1	TGTGCCAGTAGTAAGGGACAGGGGGCAATCTCCTACGAGCAGTACTTC	CASSKGQGAISYEQYF
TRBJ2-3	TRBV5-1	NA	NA	TGCGCCAGCAGCTTGGTGGGGGCCCACACAGATACGCAGTATTTT	CASSLVGAHTDTQYF
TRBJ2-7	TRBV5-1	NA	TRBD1	TGCGCCAGCAGCTGGGGACAGGGTGGGTACGAGCAGTACTTC	CASSWGQGGYEQYF
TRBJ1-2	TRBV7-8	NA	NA	TGTGCCAGCAGCTTACAACCACAGACTAACTATGGCTACACCTTC	CASSLQPQTNYGYTF
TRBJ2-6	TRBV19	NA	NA	TGTGCCAGTACGCCCGGAGGGAGCTCTGGGGCCAACGTCCTGACTTTC	CASTPGGSSGANVLTF
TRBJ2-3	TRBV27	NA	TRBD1	TGTGCCAGCAGTCCGACAGGGTATATCACAGATACGCAGTATTTT	CASSPTGYITDTQYF
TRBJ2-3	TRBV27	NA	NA	TGTGCCAGCAGTTTACGGCGGGCCCAGAGCACAGATACGCAGTATTTT	CASSLRRAQSTDTQYF
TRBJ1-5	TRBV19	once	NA	TGTGCCAGTAGTATAAACACGAAACCCGACGGGAACAATCAGCCCCAGCATTTT	CASSINTKPDGNNQPQHF
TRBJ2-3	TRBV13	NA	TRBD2	TGTGCCAGCAGCCCTGGGCTAGCGGGGGGTTATTTAAGAACAGATACGCAGTATTTT	CASSPGLAGGYLRTDTQYF
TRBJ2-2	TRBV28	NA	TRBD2	TGTGCCAGCACCCCATGGCCTAGCGGGGGGGCCAGCGCCGGGGAGCTGTTTTTT	CASTPWPSGGASAGELFF
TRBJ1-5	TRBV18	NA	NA	TGTGCCAGCTCGACGAAGGGGAATCAGCCCCAGCATTTT	CASSTKGNQPQHF
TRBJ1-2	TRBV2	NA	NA	TGTGCCAGCAGTGAACGGCGAGTTAGGGGGATGGGTTCCAGTGATGGCTACACCTTC	CASSERRVRGMGSSDGYTF